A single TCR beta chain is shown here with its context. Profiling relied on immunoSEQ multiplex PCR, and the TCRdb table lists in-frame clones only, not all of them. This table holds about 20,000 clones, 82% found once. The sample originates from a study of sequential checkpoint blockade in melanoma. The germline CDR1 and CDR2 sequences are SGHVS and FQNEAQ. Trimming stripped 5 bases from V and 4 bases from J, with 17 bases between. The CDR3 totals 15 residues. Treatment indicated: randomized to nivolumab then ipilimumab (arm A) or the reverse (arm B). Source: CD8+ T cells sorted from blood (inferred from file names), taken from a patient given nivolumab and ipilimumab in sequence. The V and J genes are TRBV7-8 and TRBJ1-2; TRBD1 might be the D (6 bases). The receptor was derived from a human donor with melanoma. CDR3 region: CASSLEAGVGYGYTF. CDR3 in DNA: TGTGCCAGCAGCCTAGAAGCAGGGGTGGGCTATGGCTACACCTTC.